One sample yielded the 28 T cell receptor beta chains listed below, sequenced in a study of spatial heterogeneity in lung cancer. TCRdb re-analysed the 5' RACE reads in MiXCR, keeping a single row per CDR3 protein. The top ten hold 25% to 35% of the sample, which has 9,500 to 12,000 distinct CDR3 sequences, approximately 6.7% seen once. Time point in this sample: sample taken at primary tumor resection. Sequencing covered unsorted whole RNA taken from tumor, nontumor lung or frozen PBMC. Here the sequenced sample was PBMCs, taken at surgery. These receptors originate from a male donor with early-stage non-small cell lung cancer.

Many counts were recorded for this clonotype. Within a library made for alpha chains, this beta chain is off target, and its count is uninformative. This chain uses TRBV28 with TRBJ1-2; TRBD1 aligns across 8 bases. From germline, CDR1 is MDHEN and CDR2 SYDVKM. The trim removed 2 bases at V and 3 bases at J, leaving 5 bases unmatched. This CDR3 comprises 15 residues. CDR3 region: CASSLGDRRYYGYTF. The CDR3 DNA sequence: TGTGCCAGCAGTTTAGGGGACAGGAGGTACTATGGCTACACCTTC.

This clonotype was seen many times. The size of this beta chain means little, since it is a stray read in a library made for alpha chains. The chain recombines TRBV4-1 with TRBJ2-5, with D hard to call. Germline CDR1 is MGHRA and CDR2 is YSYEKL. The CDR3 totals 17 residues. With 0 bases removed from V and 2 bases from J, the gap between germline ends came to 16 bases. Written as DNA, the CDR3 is TGCGCCAGCAGCCAAGACAATCTCAACACCTTTCAAGAGACCCAGTACTTC. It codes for CASSQDNLNTFQETQYF.

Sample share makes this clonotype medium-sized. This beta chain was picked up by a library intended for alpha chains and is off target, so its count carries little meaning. CDR3 sequence reads: CASTQGGEETQYF. The DNA for the CDR3 is TGTGCCAGCACCCAGGGGGGGGAAGAGACCCAGTACTTC. The V gene is TRBV28, the J gene TRBJ2-5; D assignment may be TRBD1 or TRBD2 (7 bases each). Trimming shortened V by 7 bases and J by 3 bases, and 12 bases separated the two germline ends. There are 13 residues in the CDR3. CDR1 MDHEN and CDR2 SYDVKM come from the germline V gene.

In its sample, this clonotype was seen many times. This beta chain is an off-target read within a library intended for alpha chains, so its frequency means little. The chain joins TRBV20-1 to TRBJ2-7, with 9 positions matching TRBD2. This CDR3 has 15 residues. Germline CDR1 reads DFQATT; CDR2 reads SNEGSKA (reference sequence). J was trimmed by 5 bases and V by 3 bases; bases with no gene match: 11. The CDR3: CSASRVAGVGHEQYF. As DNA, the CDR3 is TGCAGTGCTAGTCGGGTAGCGGGAGTTGGCCACGAGCAGTACTTC.

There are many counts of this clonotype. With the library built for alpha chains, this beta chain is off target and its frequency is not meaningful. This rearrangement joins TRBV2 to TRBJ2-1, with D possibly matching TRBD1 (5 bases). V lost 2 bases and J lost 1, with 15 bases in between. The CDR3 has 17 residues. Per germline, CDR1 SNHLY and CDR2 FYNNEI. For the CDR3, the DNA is TGTGCCAGCAGTGAATTGGGGTCGTCAGGGTCCTACAATGAGCAGTTCTTC. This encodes CASSELGSSGSYNEQFF.

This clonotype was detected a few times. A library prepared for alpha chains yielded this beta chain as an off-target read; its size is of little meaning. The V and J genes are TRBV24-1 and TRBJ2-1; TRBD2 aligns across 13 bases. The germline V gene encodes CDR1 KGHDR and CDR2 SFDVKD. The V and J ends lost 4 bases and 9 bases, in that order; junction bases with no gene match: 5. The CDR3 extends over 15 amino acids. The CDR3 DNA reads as TGTGCCACCAGTGACGGGACTAGCGGGAATGGTGAGCAGTTCTTC. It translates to CATSDGTSGNGEQFF.

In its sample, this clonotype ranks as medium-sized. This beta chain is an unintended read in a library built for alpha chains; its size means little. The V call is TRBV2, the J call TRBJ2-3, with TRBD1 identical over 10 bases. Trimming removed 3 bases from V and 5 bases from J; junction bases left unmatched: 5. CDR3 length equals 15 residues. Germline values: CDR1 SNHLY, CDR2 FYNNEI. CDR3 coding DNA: TGTGCCAGCAGTGATGACAGGGGGCGGGGAGATACGCAGTATTTT. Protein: CASSDDRGRGDTQYF.

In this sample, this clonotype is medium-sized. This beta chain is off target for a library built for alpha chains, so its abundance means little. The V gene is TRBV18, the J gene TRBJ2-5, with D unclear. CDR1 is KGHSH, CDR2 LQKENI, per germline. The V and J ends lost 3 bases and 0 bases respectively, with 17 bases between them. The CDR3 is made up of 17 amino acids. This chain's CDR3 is CASSPQPDLKYQETQYF. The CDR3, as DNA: TGTGCCAGCTCACCCCAGCCTGATTTGAAGTACCAAGAGACCCAGTACTTC.

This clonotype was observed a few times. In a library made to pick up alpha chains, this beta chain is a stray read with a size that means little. CDR3 loop: CASSYRGPGDLQETQYF. CDR3 bases: TGTGCCAGCAGTTACAGAGGCCCTGGAGACCTACAAGAGACCCAGTACTTC. The rearrangement joins TRBV6-2 or TRBV6-3 to TRBJ2-5; D is uncertain. The V end was cut by 2 bases, the J end by 2 bases, with 18 bases between. Germline V CDR1 and CDR2: MNHEY, SVGEGT. This CDR3 contains 17 residues.

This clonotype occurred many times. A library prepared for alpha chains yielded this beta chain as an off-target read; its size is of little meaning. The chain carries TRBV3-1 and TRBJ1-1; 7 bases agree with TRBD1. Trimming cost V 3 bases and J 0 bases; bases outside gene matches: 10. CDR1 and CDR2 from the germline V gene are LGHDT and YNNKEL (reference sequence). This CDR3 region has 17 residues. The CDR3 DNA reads TGTGCCAGCAGCCATAGGAGGGACAGCCTAATGAACACTGAAGCTTTCTTT. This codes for CASSHRRDSLMNTEAFF. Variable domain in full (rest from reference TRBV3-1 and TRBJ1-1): DTAVSQTPKYLVTQMGNDKSIKCEQNLGHDTMYWYKQDSKKFLKIMFSYNNKELIINETVPNRFSPKSPDKAHLNLHINSLELGDSAVYFCASSHRRDSLMNTEAFFGQGTRLTVV.

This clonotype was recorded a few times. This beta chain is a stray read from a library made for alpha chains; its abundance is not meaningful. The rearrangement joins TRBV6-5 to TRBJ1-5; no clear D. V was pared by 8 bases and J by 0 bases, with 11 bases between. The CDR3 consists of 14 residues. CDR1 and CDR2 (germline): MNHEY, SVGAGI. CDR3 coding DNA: TGTGCCAGCGGTGACAAGTATAGCAATCAGCCCCAGCATTTT. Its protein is CASGDKYSNQPQHF.

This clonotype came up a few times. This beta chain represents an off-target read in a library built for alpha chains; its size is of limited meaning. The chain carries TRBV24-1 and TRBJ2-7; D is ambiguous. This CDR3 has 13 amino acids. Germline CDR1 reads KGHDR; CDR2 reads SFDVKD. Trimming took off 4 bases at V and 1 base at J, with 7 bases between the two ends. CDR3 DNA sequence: TGTGCCACCAGTGAGTGGGGTTCCTACGAGCAGTACTTC. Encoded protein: CATSEWGSYEQYF.

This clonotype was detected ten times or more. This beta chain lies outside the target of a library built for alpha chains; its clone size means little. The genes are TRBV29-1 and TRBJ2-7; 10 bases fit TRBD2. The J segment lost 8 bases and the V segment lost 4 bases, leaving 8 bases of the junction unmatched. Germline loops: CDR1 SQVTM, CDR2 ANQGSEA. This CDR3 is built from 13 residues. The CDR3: CSVVGSGGQKQYF. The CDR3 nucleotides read TGCAGCGTTGTCGGTAGCGGGGGGCAGAAGCAGTACTTC.

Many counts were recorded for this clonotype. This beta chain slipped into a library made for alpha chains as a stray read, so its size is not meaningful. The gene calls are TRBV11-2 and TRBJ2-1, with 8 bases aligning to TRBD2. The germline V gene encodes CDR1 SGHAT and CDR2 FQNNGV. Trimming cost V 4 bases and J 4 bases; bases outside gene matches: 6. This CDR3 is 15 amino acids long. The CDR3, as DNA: TGTGCCAGCAGCTGGGGCGTAGCGGGATACAATGAGCAGTTCTTC. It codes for CASSWGVAGYNEQFF. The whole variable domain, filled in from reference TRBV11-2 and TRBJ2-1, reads EAGVAQSPRYKIIEKRQSVAFWCNPISGHATLYWYQQILGQGPKLLIQFQNNGVVDDSQLPKDRFSAERLKGVDSTLKIQPAKLEDSAVYLCASSWGVAGYNEQFFGPGTRLTVL.

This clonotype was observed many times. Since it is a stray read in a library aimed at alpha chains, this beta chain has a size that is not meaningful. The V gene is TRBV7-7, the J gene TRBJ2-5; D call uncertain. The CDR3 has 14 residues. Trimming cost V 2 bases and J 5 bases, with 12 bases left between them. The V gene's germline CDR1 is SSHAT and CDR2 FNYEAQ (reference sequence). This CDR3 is CASSLSGVGETQYF. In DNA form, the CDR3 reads TGTGCCAGCAGCTTATCTGGGGTGGGGGAGACCCAGTACTTC.

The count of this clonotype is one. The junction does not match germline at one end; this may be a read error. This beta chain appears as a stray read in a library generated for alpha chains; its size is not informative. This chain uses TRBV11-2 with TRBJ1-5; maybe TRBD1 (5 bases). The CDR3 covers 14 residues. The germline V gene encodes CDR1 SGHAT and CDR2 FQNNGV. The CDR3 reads CASSLQGNNQPRHF. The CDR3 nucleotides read TGTGCCAGCAGCTTGCAGGGTAACAATCAGCCCCGGCATTTT.

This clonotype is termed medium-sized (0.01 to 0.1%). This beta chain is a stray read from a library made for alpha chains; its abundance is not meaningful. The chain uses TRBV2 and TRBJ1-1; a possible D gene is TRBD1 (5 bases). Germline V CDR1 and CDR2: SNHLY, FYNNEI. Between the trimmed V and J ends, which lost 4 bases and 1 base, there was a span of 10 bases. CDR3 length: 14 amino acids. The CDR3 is CASSAWQGNTEAFF. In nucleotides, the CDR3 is TGTGCCAGCAGTGCCTGGCAGGGGAACACTGAAGCTTTCTTT.

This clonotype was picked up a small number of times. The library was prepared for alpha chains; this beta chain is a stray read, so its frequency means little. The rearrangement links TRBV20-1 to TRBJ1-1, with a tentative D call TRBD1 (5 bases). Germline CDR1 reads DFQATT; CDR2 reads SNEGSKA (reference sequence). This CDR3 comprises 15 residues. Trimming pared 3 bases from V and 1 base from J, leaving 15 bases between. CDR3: CSARGGLKSNTEAFF. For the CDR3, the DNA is TGCAGTGCTAGGGGGGGACTGAAATCGAACACTGAAGCTTTCTTT.

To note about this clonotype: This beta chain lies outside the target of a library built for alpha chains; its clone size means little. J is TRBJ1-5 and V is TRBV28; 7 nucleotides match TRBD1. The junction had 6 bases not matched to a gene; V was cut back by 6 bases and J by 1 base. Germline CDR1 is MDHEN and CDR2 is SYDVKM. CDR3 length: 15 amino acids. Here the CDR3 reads CASRVRTGSNQPQHF. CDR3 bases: TGTGCCAGCAGGGTCAGGACAGGCAGCAATCAGCCCCAGCATTTT. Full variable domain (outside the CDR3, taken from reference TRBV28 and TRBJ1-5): DVKVTQSSRYLVKRTGEKVFLECVQDMDHENMFWYRQDPGLGLRLIYFSYDVKMKEKGDIPEGYSVSREKKERFSLILESASTNQTSMYLCASRVRTGSNQPQHFGDGTRLSIL.

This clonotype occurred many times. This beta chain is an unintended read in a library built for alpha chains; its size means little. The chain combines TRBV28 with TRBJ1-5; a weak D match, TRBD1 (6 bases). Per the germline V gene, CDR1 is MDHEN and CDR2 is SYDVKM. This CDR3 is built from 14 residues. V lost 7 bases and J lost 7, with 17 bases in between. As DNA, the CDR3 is TGTGCCAGCACCAAAGGGGGGATGGGGCAGCCCCAGCATTTT. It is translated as CASTKGGMGQPQHF.

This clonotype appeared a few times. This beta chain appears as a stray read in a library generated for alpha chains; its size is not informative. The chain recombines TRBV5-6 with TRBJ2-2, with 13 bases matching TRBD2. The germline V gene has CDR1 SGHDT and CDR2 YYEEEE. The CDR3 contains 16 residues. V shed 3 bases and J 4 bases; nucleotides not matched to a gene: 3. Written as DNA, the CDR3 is TGTGCCAGCAGCTCTTGGACTAGCGGGAGCACCGGGGAGCTGTTTTTT. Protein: CASSSWTSGSTGELFF.

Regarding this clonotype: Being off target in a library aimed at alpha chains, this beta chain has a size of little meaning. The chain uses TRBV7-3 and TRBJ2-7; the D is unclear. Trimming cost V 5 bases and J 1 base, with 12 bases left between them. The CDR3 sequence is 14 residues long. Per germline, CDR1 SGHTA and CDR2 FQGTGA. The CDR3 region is CASSPHPRSYEQYF. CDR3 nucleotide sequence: TGTGCCAGCAGCCCCCATCCCAGATCCTACGAGCAGTACTTC.

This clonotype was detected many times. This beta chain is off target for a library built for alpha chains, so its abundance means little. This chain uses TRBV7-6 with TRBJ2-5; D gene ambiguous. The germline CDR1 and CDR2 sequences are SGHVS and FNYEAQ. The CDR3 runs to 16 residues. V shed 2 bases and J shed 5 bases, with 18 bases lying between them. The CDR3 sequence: CASSLQGLDGPETQYF. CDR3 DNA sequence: TGTGCCAGCAGCTTACAAGGTCTAGACGGTCCCGAGACCCAGTACTTC.

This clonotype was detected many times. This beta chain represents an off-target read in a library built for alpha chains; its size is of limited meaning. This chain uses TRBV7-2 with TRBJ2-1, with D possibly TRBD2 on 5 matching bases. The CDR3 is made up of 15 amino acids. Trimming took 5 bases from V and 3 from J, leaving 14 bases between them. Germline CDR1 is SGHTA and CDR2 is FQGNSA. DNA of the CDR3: TGTGCCAGCAGCCAAGGGCGGGCGAACTACAATGAGCAGTTCTTC. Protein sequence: CASSQGRANYNEQFF.

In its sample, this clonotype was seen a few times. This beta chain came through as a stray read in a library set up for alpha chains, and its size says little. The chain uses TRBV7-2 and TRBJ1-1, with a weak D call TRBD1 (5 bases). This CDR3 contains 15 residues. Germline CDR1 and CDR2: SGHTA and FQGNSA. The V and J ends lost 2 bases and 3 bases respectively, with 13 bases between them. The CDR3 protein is CASSLSEEGYTEAFF. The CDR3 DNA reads TGTGCCAGCAGCTTATCAGAGGAGGGGTACACTGAAGCTTTCTTT.

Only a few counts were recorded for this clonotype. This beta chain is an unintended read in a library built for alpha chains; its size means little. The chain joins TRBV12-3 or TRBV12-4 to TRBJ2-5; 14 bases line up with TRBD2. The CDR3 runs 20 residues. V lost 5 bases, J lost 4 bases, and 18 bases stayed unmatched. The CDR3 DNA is TGTGCCAGCAGTCTTTATTTACCGGGACTAGCGGGAGTAGTGGCAGAGACCCAGTACTTC. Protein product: CASSLYLPGLAGVVAETQYF.

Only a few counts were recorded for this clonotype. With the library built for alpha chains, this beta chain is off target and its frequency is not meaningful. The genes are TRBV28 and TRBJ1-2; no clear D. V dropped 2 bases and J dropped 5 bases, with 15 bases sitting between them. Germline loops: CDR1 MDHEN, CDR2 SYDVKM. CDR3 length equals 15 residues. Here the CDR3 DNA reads TGTGCCAGCAGTTTAACCGAGCCGTTGAGGTATGGCTACACCTTC. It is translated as CASSLTEPLRYGYTF.

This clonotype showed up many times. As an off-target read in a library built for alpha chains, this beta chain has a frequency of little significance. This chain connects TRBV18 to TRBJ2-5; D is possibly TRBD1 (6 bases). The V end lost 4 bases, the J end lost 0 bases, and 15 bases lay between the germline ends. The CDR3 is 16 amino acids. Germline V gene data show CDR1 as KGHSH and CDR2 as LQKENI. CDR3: CASSLGYGDNQETQYF. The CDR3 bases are TGTGCCAGCTCACTGGGGTATGGGGACAACCAAGAGACCCAGTACTTC.